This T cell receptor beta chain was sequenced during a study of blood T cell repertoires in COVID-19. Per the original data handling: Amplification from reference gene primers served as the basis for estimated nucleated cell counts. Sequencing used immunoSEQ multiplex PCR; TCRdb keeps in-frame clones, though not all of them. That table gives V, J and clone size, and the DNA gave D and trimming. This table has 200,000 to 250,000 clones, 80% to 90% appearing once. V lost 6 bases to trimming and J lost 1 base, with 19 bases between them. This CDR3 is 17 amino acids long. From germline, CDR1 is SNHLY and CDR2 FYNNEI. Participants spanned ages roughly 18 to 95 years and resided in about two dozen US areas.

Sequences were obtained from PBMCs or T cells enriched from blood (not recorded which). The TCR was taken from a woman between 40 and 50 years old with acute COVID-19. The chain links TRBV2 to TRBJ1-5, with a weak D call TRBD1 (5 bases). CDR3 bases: TGTGCCAGCAGCCACCCCCCCCAGGGAATGAGCAATCAGCCCCAGCATTTT. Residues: CASSHPPQGMSNQPQHF.